Listed below are T cell receptor beta chains from one sample, sequenced in a study of blood T cell repertoires in COVID-19. Method: immunoSEQ multiplex PCR; TCRdb's copy keeps in-frame clones and lacks some. The sample lists some 310,000 clones; roughly 90% were seen once. The sample consisted of peripheral blood. These receptors were collected from a woman aged 25 to 39 with COVID-19, enrolled during active disease. CDR3s include the opening cysteine and the closing phenylalanine or tryptophan. D genes are given only for firm matches. A clone size is listed for some rows: how often the clone was seen (once, few, many), or a class if it is expanded.

d_call	clone_size	v_call	j_call	cdr3_nt	cdr3_aa
.	.	TRBV27	TRBJ1-2	TGTGCCAGCAGTTCCCTTCCCAGGGGATCTGGCTACACCTTC	CASSSLPRGSGYTF
.	.	TRBV4-1	TRBJ1-5	TGCGCCAGCAGCCAAGACGGCAATCAGCCCCAGCATTTT	CASSQDGNQPQHF
TRBD2	.	TRBV5-1	TRBJ2-5	TGCGCCAGCAGCTTGGAACTAGCGGGAGAGACCCAGTACTTC	CASSLELAGETQYF
.	.	TRBV18	TRBJ2-7	TGTGCCAGCTCACCAACAGATGACGAGCAGTACTTC	CASSPTDDEQYF
.	.	TRBV6-2/TRBV6-3	TRBJ2-7	TGTGCCAGCAGTTACCTGGACATGACCTACGAGCAGTACTTC	CASSYLDMTYEQYF
TRBD2	.	TRBV2	TRBJ2-1	TGTGCCAGCAGTGAGGGACTAGCGGGAGCCAATGAGCAGTTCTTC	CASSEGLAGANEQFF
.	.	TRBV7-2	TRBJ1-1	TGTGCCAGCAGCTTGGCTACCGGGAGGAACACTGAAGCTTTCTTT	CASSLATGRNTEAFF
TRBD2	.	TRBV5-4	TRBJ2-2	TGTGCCAGCAGCAGACTAGCGGGAGGGAAGAACACCGGGGAGCTGTTTTTT	CASSRLAGGKNTGELFF
TRBD1	.	TRBV19	TRBJ1-2	TGTGCCAGTAGTATTCGACAGGGGGCAGACTATGGCTACACCTTC	CASSIRQGADYGYTF
TRBD2	once	TRBV7-2	TRBJ2-7	TGTGCCAGCAGCTTTATGACTAGCGGGATCCACGAGCAGTACTTC	CASSFMTSGIHEQYF
.	.	TRBV30	TRBJ1-5	TGTGCCTGGAGTCCCCCTAATCAGCCCCAGCATTTT	CAWSPPNQPQHF
TRBD2	once	TRBV30	TRBJ2-2	TGTGCCTGGTCGACTAGCGGGACCGGGGAGCTGTTTTTT	CAWSTSGTGELFF
TRBD1	.	TRBV6-5	TRBJ1-4	TGTGCCAGCAGTTACCAGGGGGCAAACGAAAAACTGTTTTTT	CASSYQGANEKLFF
TRBD2	.	TRBV29-1	TRBJ2-2	TGCAGCGTCTCCGCTAGCGGAGGTGGGACCGGGGAGCTGTTTTTT	CSVSASGGGTGELFF
.	.	TRBV10-3	TRBJ1-1	TGTGCCATCAGTGAGTCTCTGGGGGGGGACACTGAAGCTTTCTTT	CAISESLGGDTEAFF
.	.	TRBV2	TRBJ1-3	TGTGCCAGCAGTGTGCAGATTACTACTGGAAACACCATATATTTT	CASSVQITTGNTIYF
.	.	TRBV24-1	TRBJ2-3	TGTGCCCCCTTAGAAATAATCCCTTCCGAAACAGATACGCAGTATTTT	CAPLEIIPSETDTQYF
TRBD1	.	TRBV18	TRBJ1-1	TGTGCCAGCTCACTCGGGACAGGGGACACTGAAGCTTTCTTT	CASSLGTGDTEAFF
.	.	TRBV19	TRBJ2-2	TGTGCCAGTAGTAGGGGACAAACCACCGGGGAGCTGTTTTTT	CASSRGQTTGELFF
TRBD1	.	TRBV4-2	TRBJ1-6	TGTGCCAGCAGCCAAGATTCGGGGGACAGTCGATCACCCCTCCACTTT	CASSQDSGDSRSPLHF
TRBD1	.	TRBV5-1	TRBJ2-3	TGCGCCAGCAGCTTGGAGACAGGGAGATCAGATACGCAGTATTTT	CASSLETGRSDTQYF
TRBD1	.	TRBV9	TRBJ1-4	TGTGCCAGCAGCGTAGCGGGACAGGGGGGCGAAAAACTGTTTTTT	CASSVAGQGGEKLFF
TRBD1	.	TRBV5-6	TRBJ2-7	TGTGCCAGCAGCACCGGGACAGGGACCTCCTACGAGCAGTACTTC	CASSTGTGTSYEQYF
TRBD2	.	TRBV5-5	TRBJ2-3	TGTGCCAGCAGCACTCCAGCGGGAGGCACAGATACGCAGTATTTT	CASSTPAGGTDTQYF